This T cell receptor (beta chain) stems from a study of OX40 agonist ivuxolimab in advanced cancers. Study-wide context: Across the patients, intravenous ivuxolimab was delivered every 2 weeks at 0.01 to 10 mg/kg.

This CDR3 region has 15 residues. V dropped 4 bases and J dropped 0 bases, with 11 bases sitting between them. Germline loops: CDR1 SGHNT, CDR2 YYREEE (reference sequence). Libraries were prepared by immunoSEQ multiplex PCR; TCRdb keeps only in-frame clonotypes and omits some of them. The data show about 80,000 clones, with more than 90% seen just once and 0.55% to 0.7% held by the top ten. The clonotype comes from an adult with an advanced solid tumor such as melanoma, head and neck, liver or kidney cancer. The sequenced sample was CD4+ or CD8+ T cells sorted from blood, obtained in a trial of the OX40 agonist ivuxolimab. V is TRBV5-4 and J is TRBJ1-3, with unresolved D. The CDR3 reads CASSLGPASGNTIYF. DNA for the CDR3: TGTGCCAGCAGCCTTGGACCTGCCTCTGGAAACACCATATATTTT.